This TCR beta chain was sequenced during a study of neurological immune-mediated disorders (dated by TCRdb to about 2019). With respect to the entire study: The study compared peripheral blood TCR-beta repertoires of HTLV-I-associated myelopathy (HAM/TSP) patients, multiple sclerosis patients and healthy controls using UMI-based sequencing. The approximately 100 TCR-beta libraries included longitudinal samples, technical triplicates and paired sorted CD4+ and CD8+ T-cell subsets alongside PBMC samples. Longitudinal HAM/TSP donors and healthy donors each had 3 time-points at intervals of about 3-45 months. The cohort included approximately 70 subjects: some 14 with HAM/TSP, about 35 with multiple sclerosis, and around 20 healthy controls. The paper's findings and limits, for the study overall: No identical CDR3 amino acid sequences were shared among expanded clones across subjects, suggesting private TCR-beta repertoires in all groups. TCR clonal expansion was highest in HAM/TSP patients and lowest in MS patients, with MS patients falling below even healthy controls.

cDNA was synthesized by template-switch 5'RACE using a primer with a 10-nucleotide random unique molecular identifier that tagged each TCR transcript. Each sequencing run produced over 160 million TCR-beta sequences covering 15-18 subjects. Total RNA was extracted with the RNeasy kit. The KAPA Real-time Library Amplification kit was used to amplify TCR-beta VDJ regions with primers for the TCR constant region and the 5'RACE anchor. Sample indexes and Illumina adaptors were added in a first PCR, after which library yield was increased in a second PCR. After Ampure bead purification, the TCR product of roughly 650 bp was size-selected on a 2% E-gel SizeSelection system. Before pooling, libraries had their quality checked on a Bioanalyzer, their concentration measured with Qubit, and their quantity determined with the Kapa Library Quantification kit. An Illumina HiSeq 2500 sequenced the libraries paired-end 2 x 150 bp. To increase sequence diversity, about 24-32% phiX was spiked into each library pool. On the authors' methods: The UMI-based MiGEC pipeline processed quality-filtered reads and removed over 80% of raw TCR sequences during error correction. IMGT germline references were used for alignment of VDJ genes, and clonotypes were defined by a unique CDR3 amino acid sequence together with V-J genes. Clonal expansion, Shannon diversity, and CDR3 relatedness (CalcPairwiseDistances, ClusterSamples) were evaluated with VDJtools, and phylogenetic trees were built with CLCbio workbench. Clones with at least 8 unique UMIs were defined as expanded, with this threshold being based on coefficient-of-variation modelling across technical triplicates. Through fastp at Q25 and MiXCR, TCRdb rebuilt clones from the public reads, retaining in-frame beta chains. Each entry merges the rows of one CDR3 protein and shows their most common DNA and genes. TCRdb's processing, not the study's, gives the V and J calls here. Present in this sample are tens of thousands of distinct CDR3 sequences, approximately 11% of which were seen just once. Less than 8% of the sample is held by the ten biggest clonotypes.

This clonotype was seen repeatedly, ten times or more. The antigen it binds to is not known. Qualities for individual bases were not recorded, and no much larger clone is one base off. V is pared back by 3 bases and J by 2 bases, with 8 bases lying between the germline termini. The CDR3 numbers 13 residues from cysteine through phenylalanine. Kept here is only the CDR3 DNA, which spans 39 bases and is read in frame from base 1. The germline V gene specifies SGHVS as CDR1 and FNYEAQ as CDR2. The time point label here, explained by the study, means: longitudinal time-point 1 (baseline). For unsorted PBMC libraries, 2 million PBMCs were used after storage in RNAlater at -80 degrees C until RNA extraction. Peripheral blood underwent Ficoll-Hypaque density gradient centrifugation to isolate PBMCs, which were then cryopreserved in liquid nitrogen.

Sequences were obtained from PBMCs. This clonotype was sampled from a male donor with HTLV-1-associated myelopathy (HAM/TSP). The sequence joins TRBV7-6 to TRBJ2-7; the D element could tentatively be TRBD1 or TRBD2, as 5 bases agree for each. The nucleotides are TGTGCCAGCAGCTTGGTGGGGGCCTACGAGCAGTACTTC. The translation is CASSLVGAYEQYF.